These 24 T cell receptor beta chains were sequenced from one sample in a study of cytomegalovirus exposure and HLA in healthy donors. PCR used 60 Vbeta primers and 13 Jbeta primers. The protocol was immunoSEQ multiplex PCR, while the TCRdb copy is restricted to in-frame clones and leaves out a portion. This table has about 120,000 clones, around 76% appearing once. Sequencing was done on a sample of PBMCs. The receptors originated from a man between 60 and 75 years old in good health and CMV-seropositive.

This chain links TRBV4-1 with TRBJ1-1, with D possibly TRBD1 on 6 matching bases. CDR3 size: 14 residues. Trimming removed 4 bases from V and 1 base from J, with 10 bases in between. Germline loops: CDR1 MGHRA, CDR2 YSYEKL. The CDR3 here is CASSPRGGNTEAFF. The CDR3 nucleotides are TGCGCCAGCAGCCCGAGGGGGGGGAACACTGAAGCTTTCTTT.

This sequence joins TRBV30 and TRBJ1-1; D might be TRBD1 (6 bases). The CDR3 totals 13 residues. Trimming removed 2 bases at V and 1 base at J, with 8 bases between. Germline V gene sequence: CDR1 GTSNPN, CDR2 SVGIG (reference sequence). The CDR3 DNA reads TGTGCCTGGAGTAAGGACAGGAACACTGAAGCTTTCTTT. Protein sequence: CAWSKDRNTEAFF.

The rearrangement joins TRBV11-2 to TRBJ2-7, with D perhaps TRBD1 (5 bases). The CDR3 runs 16 residues. Germline V gene lookup returns CDR1 SGHAT and CDR2 FQNNGV. V lost 1 base and J lost 2, with 15 bases in between. The DNA for the CDR3 is TGTGCCAGCAGCTTAGCCCAGGGCGCTTATGCCTACGAGCAGTACTTC. Translated, it gives CASSLAQGAYAYEQYF.

This clone appeared once. The chain uses TRBV5-1 and TRBJ1-1; D is uncertain. This CDR3 contains 12 residues. Trimming took off 0 bases at V and 9 bases at J, with 9 bases between the two ends. Per the germline V gene, CDR1 is SGHRS and CDR2 is YFSETQ. The CDR3 sequence: CASSLEARKAFF. For the CDR3, the DNA is TGCGCCAGCAGCTTGGAGGCCAGGAAAGCTTTCTTT. The variable domain in full, with the rest retrieved from reference TRBV5-1 and TRBJ1-1, is KAGVTQTPRYLIKTRGQQVTLSCSPISGHRSVSWYQQTPGQGLQFLFEYFSETQRNKGNFPGRFSGRQFSNSRSEMNVSTLELGDSALYLCASSLEARKAFFGQGTRLTVV.

This sequence joins TRBV6-1 and TRBJ2-1; 8 positions match TRBD1. With 3 bases clipped from V and 9 bases from J, the junction kept 10 bases outside the gene matches. The CDR3 spans 15 residues. Per the germline V gene, CDR1 is MNHNS and CDR2 is SASEGT. In DNA form, the CDR3 reads TGTGCCAGCAGTGAGACGCCGGGCAGGGGGCTTGAGCAGTTCTTC. Protein sequence: CASSETPGRGLEQFF.

As regards this clone: A read error may account for a junction end that differs from germline. The chain employs TRBV27 and TRBJ2-6; TRBD1 might be the D (5 bases). The CDR3 spans 19 residues. Germline V gene sequence: CDR1 MNHEY, CDR2 SMNVEV (reference sequence). The CDR3 here is CASSLSSGHLSSGANGLTF. The CDR3 nucleotides are TGTGCCAGCAGTTTAAGCTCCGGCCACCTCTCCTCTGGGGCCAACGGCCTGACTTTC.

This clone was detected only a few times. The chain carries TRBV18 and TRBJ2-7; 8 bases align to TRBD1. Germline values: CDR1 KGHSH, CDR2 LQKENI. This CDR3 has 14 amino acids. V shed 8 bases and J 1 base; nucleotides not matched to a gene: 7. For the CDR3, the DNA is TGTGCCAGCGCAGACAGGGGTCGATCCTACGAGCAGTACTTC. Its translation: CASADRGRSYEQYF.

V is TRBV2 and J is TRBJ2-4; D is perhaps TRBD2 (5 bases). With 5 bases removed from V and 3 bases from J, the gap between germline ends came to 11 bases. The CDR3 has 14 residues. The germline V gene has CDR1 SNHLY and CDR2 FYNNEI. The CDR3 here is CASSSPEGKNIQYF. Written as DNA, the CDR3 is TGTGCCAGCAGTAGTCCTGAGGGCAAAAACATTCAGTACTTC.

The chain combines TRBV30 with TRBJ2-7; TRBD2 agrees at 8 bases. The CDR3 loop spans 15 amino acids. J was trimmed by 2 bases and V by 3 bases; bases with no gene match: 9. Per the germline V gene, CDR1 is GTSNPN and CDR2 is SVGIG (reference sequence). The CDR3 DNA reads as TGTGCCTGGAGCCCCGGAGGGACTAGTACCTACGAGCAGTACTTC. This encodes CAWSPGGTSTYEQYF.

The gene calls are TRBV4-1 and TRBJ2-1; TRBD1 might be the D (6 bases). The CDR3 runs 16 residues. The germline CDR1 and CDR2 sequences are MGHRA and YSYEKL. The V gene lost 3 bases and the J gene lost 6 bases, with 18 bases spanning the gap. In DNA form, the CDR3 reads TGCGCCAGCAGCCACCGAACAGGGCTTCAGGCCAATGAGCAGTTCTTC. It is translated as CASSHRTGLQANEQFF.

This chain links TRBV5-4 with TRBJ2-6, with D tentatively TRBD2 (5 bases). V dropped 4 bases and J dropped 1 base, with 15 bases sitting between them. Germline CDR1 reads SGHNT; CDR2 reads YYREEE (reference sequence). The CDR3 contains 17 residues. In DNA, the CDR3 is TGTGCCAGCAGCCCAGGAGGTGGGAAATCTGGGGCCAACGTCCTGACTTTC. Protein product: CASSPGGGKSGANVLTF.

The rearrangement uses TRBV11-2 and TRBJ1-2; 9 bases line up with TRBD1. Germline lookup yields CDR1 SGHAT and CDR2 FQNNGV. The CDR3 runs to 15 residues. The ends lost 1 base at V and 4 bases at J; junction bases unmatched: 4. The CDR3 sequence is CASSLAGQGRYGYTF. In nucleotides, the CDR3 is TGTGCCAGCAGCTTAGCGGGACAGGGACGCTATGGCTACACCTTC.

The chain is built from TRBV7-9 and TRBJ2-7, with 7 bases identical to TRBD1. There are 15 residues in the CDR3. V lost 0 bases and J lost 0; bases outside the gene matches: 2. Germline V gives CDR1 SEHNR, CDR2 FQNEAQ (reference sequence). CDR3 loop: CASSLAGQVSYEQYF. CDR3 bases: TGTGCCAGCAGCTTAGCAGGACAGGTCTCCTACGAGCAGTACTTC.

This chain connects TRBV5-6 to TRBJ2-2; 10 nucleotides line up with TRBD1. Germline-derived CDR1 and CDR2 are SGHDT and YYEEEE. This CDR3 comprises 16 residues. V was clipped by 2 bases and J by 4 bases; unmatched bases: 5. The CDR3, as DNA: TGTGCCAGCAGCTTTTTCGACAGGGGGCTCACCGGGGAGCTGTTTTTT. This codes for CASSFFDRGLTGELFF.

This clone was seen just once. CDR3 coding DNA: TGCGCCAGCAGTTCGGGACTAGCGGGGGCCTACGAGCAGTACTTC. Translated: CASSSGLAGAYEQYF. The chain uses TRBV10-1 and TRBJ2-7; TRBD2 agrees at 14 bases. The CDR3 extends over 15 amino acids. After removal of 5 bases from V and 2 bases from J, the junction contained 2 bases not matched to a gene. Germline lookup yields CDR1 WNHNN and CDR2 SYGVQD (reference sequence).

The V gene is TRBV2, the J gene TRBJ1-1; TRBD1 matches 9 bases. V was pared by 7 bases and J by 1 base, with 10 bases of the junction left unmatched. This CDR3 has 16 amino acids. Looked up from germline, CDR1 is SNHLY and CDR2 is FYNNEI. DNA of the CDR3: TGTGCCAGCATAAGGTCACAGGGGGCGAAGAACACTGAAGCTTTCTTT. Its protein is CASIRSQGAKNTEAFF.

The V call is TRBV11-2, the J call TRBJ2-7; 7 nucleotides match TRBD1. Germline V gene data show CDR1 as SGHAT and CDR2 as FQNNGV. The CDR3 length is 14 residues. Trimming removed 3 bases from V and 0 bases from J; junction bases left unmatched: 2. The CDR3 sequence: CASSFDRASYEQYF. The CDR3 nucleotides read TGTGCCAGCAGCTTTGACAGGGCCTCCTACGAGCAGTACTTC.

The V and J genes are TRBV18 and TRBJ1-1; D is uncertain. V was clipped by 3 bases and J by 2 bases, with 10 bases between them. CDR1 KGHSH and CDR2 LQKENI come from the germline V gene. CDR3 length: 14 amino acids. The CDR3: CASSPREGNTEAFF. The CDR3 region has the DNA TGTGCCAGCTCACCCCGGGAGGGAAACACTGAAGCTTTCTTT.

The rearrangement links TRBV2 to TRBJ2-5; possible D gene TRBD2, 6 bases. The DNA matches TRBJ2-7 better at its end, which makes the J call doubtful. The CDR3 runs to 15 residues. The V gene's germline CDR1 is SNHLY and CDR2 FYNNEI. The CDR3 nucleotides are TGTGCCAGCACCCCCGGGGGTGCGGGTCTCTACGAGCAGTACTTC. It yields the protein CASTPGGAGLYEQYF.

This chain uses TRBV10-1 with TRBJ2-7, with D possibly TRBD1 on 6 matching bases. Per germline, CDR1 WNHNN and CDR2 SYGVQD (reference sequence). Trimming left V 4 bases short and J 7 bases short, with 8 bases between. This CDR3 region has 11 residues. This chain's CDR3 is CASSGQGEQYF. In DNA, the CDR3 is TGCGCCAGCAGTGGCCAGGGGGAGCAGTACTTC.

V and J are TRBV19 and TRBJ2-3; TRBD2 aligns across 8 bases. Germline trimming cut 7 bases from V and 6 bases from J; bases unmatched to any gene: 9. Per germline, CDR1 LNHDA and CDR2 SQIVND (reference sequence). This CDR3 contains 14 residues. The DNA of the CDR3 is TGTGCCAGTAATGAACGGGGGGGCCGCGATACGCAGTATTTT. It encodes CASNERGGRDTQYF.

This chain uses TRBV27 with TRBJ2-7; 12 bases line up with TRBD1. The junction had 8 bases not matched to a gene; V was cut back by 0 bases and J by 5 bases. CDR1 is MNHEY and CDR2 is SMNVEV in the germline V gene (reference sequence). This CDR3 has 17 amino acids. The CDR3 spells CASSLSWGQGAKHEQYF. The DNA for the CDR3 is TGTGCCAGCAGTTTATCGTGGGGACAGGGGGCTAAGCACGAGCAGTACTTC.

The chain joins TRBV18 to TRBJ2-1; tentative D call: TRBD1 (6 bases). The CDR3 runs to 14 residues. The germline V gene has CDR1 KGHSH and CDR2 LQKENI. Trimming shortened V by 8 bases and J by 15 bases, and 26 bases separated the two germline ends. The CDR3 loop reads CASTTSRDTRWGFF. DNA for the CDR3: TGTGCCAGCACTACTAGTCGGGACACAAGGTGGGGGTTCTTC. Using reference TRBV18 and TRBJ2-1 for the parts outside the CDR3, the full variable domain is NAGVMQNPRHLVRRRGQEARLRCSPMKGHSHVYWYRQLPEEGLKFMVYLQKENIIDESGMPKERFSAEFPKEGPSILRIQQVVRGDSAAYFCASTTSRDTRWGFFGPGTRLTVL.

In this sample, this clone turned up a few times. This chain joins TRBV5-1 and TRBJ2-3; TRBD2 matches 9 bases. The CDR3 runs 16 residues. CDR1 and CDR2 (germline): SGHRS, YFSETQ. Losses at the gene ends were 0 bases for V and 2 bases for J; bases not matched to a gene: 4. The CDR3 sequence is CASSLVSGRNTDTQYF. The CDR3 DNA reads as TGCGCCAGCAGCTTGGTTAGCGGGAGAAACACAGATACGCAGTATTTT.